This T cell receptor beta chain was sequenced for a study of regulatory T cells in long-lasting Graves disease. As for the study in general: Patients newly diagnosed with Graves' had been on antithyroid drugs for under 3 months.

V dropped 6 bases and J dropped 4 bases, with 15 bases sitting between them. CDR1 DFQATT and CDR2 SNEGSKA come from the germline V gene (reference sequence). The CDR3 is made up of 13 amino acids. Construction of the TCR beta libraries employed iRepertoire HTBI primers in conjunction with Arm-PCR of CDR3 regions. TCRdb independently ran MiXCR on the multiplex PCR reads; one entry per CDR3 protein. The table includes approximately 470,000 distinct CDR3 sequences, roughly 15% detected once. This sample's time point: newly diagnosed GD, antithyroid drugs for less than 3 months. After RNA was extracted from PBMCs, the TCR library was made from it. General study results and limits: Accuracy could have been hurt by small sample size.

Note on this clonotype: Its specificity is unknown.

These same data were also listed under a study on T cells in Graves' hyperthyroidism and ophthalmopathy. That paper states: Most thyroid clonotypes that were expanded above 0.001 also turned up in blood. Ophthalmopathy and stable hyperthyroidism were told apart by a 13 V-J model.

The sequence derives from a man aged 40-49 years with Graves disease. Sequenced material: peripheral blood mononuclear cells (PBMCs), taken at new diagnosis, from a patient treated with antithyroid drugs. The chain uses TRBV20-1 and TRBJ1-2; D ambiguous. CDR3 coding DNA: TGCAGTGCCCGTCATTGGGGATCCTATGGCTACACCTTC. It specifies CSARHWGSYGYTF.